Following are 27 T cell receptor beta chains from one sample sequenced in a study of cytomegalovirus exposure and HLA in healthy donors. Libraries were prepared by immunoSEQ multiplex PCR; TCRdb keeps only in-frame clonotypes and omits some of them. The sample yields roughly 140,000 clones, around 88% seen once. The sample consisted of PBMCs. The origin of the receptors is a young woman in good health and CMV-seropositive.

V and J are TRBV18 and TRBJ1-3, with D unresolved. Germline lookup yields CDR1 KGHSH and CDR2 LQKENI. The ends were cut back, 2 bases at V and 4 bases at J, with 6 bases in the middle. This CDR3 spans 13 amino acids. The CDR3, as DNA: TGTGCCAGCTCACCAAAACTCGGAAACACCATATATTTT. This gives the protein CASSPKLGNTIYF.

This chain uses TRBV7-3 with TRBJ1-1; D not certain. There are 17 residues in the CDR3. V was shortened by 5 bases and J by 2 bases, with 21 bases between the two germline ends. Germline V CDR1 and CDR2: SGHTA, FQGTGA. The CDR3 loop is CASSAVGQAAGNTEAFF. The CDR3 nucleotides read TGTGCCAGCAGCGCAGTAGGGCAGGCCGCGGGTAACACTGAAGCTTTCTTT.

The chain carries TRBV28 and TRBJ2-7, with 8 bases matching TRBD1. This CDR3 spans 14 amino acids. With V trimmed by 8 bases and J by 4 bases, 10 bases remained unmatched. The germline V gene encodes CDR1 MDHEN and CDR2 SYDVKM. CDR3 amino acids: CASEDRQGTYEQYF. Written as DNA, the CDR3 is TGTGCCAGCGAAGATCGACAGGGGACGTACGAGCAGTACTTC.

A few counts support this clone. This sequence joins TRBV2 and TRBJ1-5; no reliable D call. The V and J ends lost 6 bases and 0 bases respectively, with 12 bases between them. The CDR3 loop spans 15 amino acids. Germline CDR1 and CDR2: SNHLY and FYNNEI. The CDR3 region is CASRLQENSNQPQHF. DNA for the CDR3: TGTGCCAGCAGATTACAAGAAAATAGCAATCAGCCCCAGCATTTT. Variable domain in full (rest from reference TRBV2 and TRBJ1-5): EPEVTQTPSHQVTQMGQEVILRCVPISNHLYFYWYRQILGQKVEFLVSFYNNEISEKSEIFDDQFSVERPDGSNFTLKIRSTKLEDSAMYFCASRLQENSNQPQHFGDGTRLSIL.

This sequence joins TRBV4-3 and TRBJ1-1, with D tentatively TRBD1 (5 bases). The CDR3 runs to 16 residues. CDR1 is LGHNA, CDR2 YSLEER, per germline. Trimming left V 3 bases short and J 4 bases short, with 18 bases between. CDR3 sequence reads: CASSQYTGGRATEAFF. CDR3 nucleotide sequence: TGCGCCAGCAGCCAGTATACCGGGGGTCGGGCCACTGAAGCTTTCTTT.

The rearrangement links TRBV18 to TRBJ2-2; D not resolved. The length of the CDR3 is 16 residues. The germline V and J ends were trimmed by 1 base and 0 bases, with 9 bases remaining between them. Germline V gives CDR1 KGHSH, CDR2 LQKENI. The CDR3 region is CASSPRSSSNTGELFF. CDR3 DNA: TGTGCCAGCTCACCACGGAGCAGCTCGAACACCGGGGAGCTGTTTTTT. The whole variable domain, filled in from reference TRBV18 and TRBJ2-2, reads NAGVMQNPRHLVRRRGQEARLRCSPMKGHSHVYWYRQLPEEGLKFMVYLQKENIIDESGMPKERFSAEFPKEGPSILRIQQVVRGDSAAYFCASSPRSSSNTGELFFGEGSRLTVL.

Turning to this clone: Other DNA sequences in this specimen translate into the identical CDR3. The chain combines TRBV28 with TRBJ2-3; TRBD1 matches at 8 bases. Germline V gives CDR1 MDHEN, CDR2 SYDVKM. The CDR3 is made up of 13 amino acids. The V gene end was trimmed by 2 bases and the J gene end by 6 bases; junction bases not matched to a gene: 1. CDR3 protein: CASSLQGADTQYF. DNA of the CDR3: TGTGCCAGCAGTTTACAGGGGGCGGATACGCAGTATTTT.

The genes are TRBV27 and TRBJ1-5; TRBD1 might be the D (5 bases). Trimming left V 3 bases short and J 2 bases short, with 11 bases between. The CDR3 has 15 residues. Germline V gene data show CDR1 as MNHEY and CDR2 as SMNVEV (reference sequence). CDR3 in DNA: TGTGCCAGCAGTTTTGCCAGGGCCGGCAATCAGCCCCAGCATTTT. Protein: CASSFARAGNQPQHF.

This clone was seen once. The chain recombines TRBV30 with TRBJ2-5; TRBD1 matches at 7 bases. Losses at the gene ends were 0 bases for V and 5 bases for J; bases not matched to a gene: 6. From germline, CDR1 is GTSNPN and CDR2 SVGIG (reference sequence). CDR3 length: 14 residues. CDR3 sequence reads: CAWSVATGWETQYF. The CDR3 coding sequence is TGTGCCTGGAGTGTCGCGACAGGGTGGGAGACCCAGTACTTC.

V and J are TRBV5-1 and TRBJ1-2; 9 bases are a match to TRBD1. The CDR3 covers 15 residues. Looked up from germline, CDR1 is SGHRS and CDR2 is YFSETQ. The V segment lost 4 bases and the J segment 4 bases; nucleotides outside the gene matches: 8. CDR3: CASSTGDRALYGYTF. Here the CDR3 DNA reads TGCGCCAGCAGCACCGGGGACAGGGCGCTCTATGGCTACACCTTC.

The chain combines TRBV11-3 with TRBJ2-2, with D possibly matching TRBD1 (6 bases). Trimming took off 5 bases at V and 1 base at J, with 14 bases between the two ends. The CDR3 consists of 16 residues. CDR1 and CDR2 (germline): SGHNT, YENEEA. The CDR3 loop reads CASSERRTENTGELFF. The DNA for the CDR3 is TGTGCCAGCAGCGAACGACGGACAGAGAACACCGGGGAGCTGTTTTTT.

V gene TRBV7-9 combines with J gene TRBJ2-2; 7 nucleotides agree with TRBD1. The CDR3 has 13 residues. Looked up from germline, CDR1 is SEHNR and CDR2 is FQNEAQ (reference sequence). V was pared by 9 bases and J by 6 bases, with 7 bases of the junction left unmatched. The CDR3 sequence is CASDEGGAGELFF. CDR3 sequence (DNA): TGTGCCAGTGACGAAGGGGGCGCCGGGGAGCTGTTTTTT.

The chain employs TRBV5-6 and TRBJ1-4; 10 bases are shared with TRBD1. J lost 7 bases, V lost 3 bases, and 3 bases had no gene match. Germline CDR1 reads SGHDT; CDR2 reads YYEEEE. The CDR3 is 14 amino acids. The CDR3 bases are TGTGCCAGCAGCTGGGACAGGGGCTCTGAAAAACTGTTTTTT. Its protein product is CASSWDRGSEKLFF.

The chain joins TRBV7-3 to TRBJ1-1, with 7 nucleotides matching TRBD1. Germline trimming cut 5 bases from V and 1 base from J; bases unmatched to any gene: 7. CDR1 is SGHTA and CDR2 is FQGTGA in the germline V gene. The CDR3 runs 15 residues. The CDR3 bases are TGTGCCAGCAGCGAATCCTGGACAGGGAACACTGAAGCTTTCTTT. This encodes CASSESWTGNTEAFF.

V usage is TRBV5-4 and J usage is TRBJ2-7; 7 nucleotides match TRBD2. Germline V lookup: CDR1 SGHNT, CDR2 YYREEE (reference sequence). The V segment lost 5 bases and the J segment 0 bases; nucleotides outside the gene matches: 8. CDR3 length equals 15 residues. The CDR3 sequence is CASRGGSGASYEQYF. As DNA, the CDR3 is TGTGCCAGCAGGGGGGGGAGCGGGGCCTCCTACGAGCAGTACTTC.

This clone was seen a few times. The genes are TRBV5-1 and TRBJ1-2; TRBD1 agrees at 8 bases. The V gene's germline CDR1 is SGHRS and CDR2 YFSETQ. With 4 bases clipped from V and 5 bases from J, the junction kept 7 bases outside the gene matches. This CDR3 is built from 14 residues. In DNA form, the CDR3 reads TGCGCCAGCAGCCAGTCGTGGACAGGGTATGGCTACACCTTC. This translates into CASSQSWTGYGYTF.

The chain employs TRBV5-6 and TRBJ1-2; weak D call: TRBD1 (5 bases). The CDR3 spans 17 residues. Per germline, CDR1 SGHDT and CDR2 YYEEEE. Trimming stripped 0 bases from V and 4 bases from J, with 19 bases between. This CDR3 reads CASSLDQILGHRYGYTF. The CDR3 coding sequence is TGTGCCAGCAGCTTGGATCAGATCCTGGGGCACCGCTATGGCTACACCTTC.

The gene calls are TRBV5-4 and TRBJ2-3; D perhaps matches TRBD1 (8 bases). CDR3 length: 15 amino acids. Trimming took 4 bases from V and 4 from J, leaving 16 bases between them. Germline lookup yields CDR1 SGHNT and CDR2 YYREEE (reference sequence). The CDR3 DNA sequence: TGTGCCAGCAGCATGGTACAGGGGGGGGCAGATACGCAGTATTTT. Protein: CASSMVQGGADTQYF.

The chain joins TRBV5-6 to TRBJ1-6, with D uncertain. CDR1 SGHDT and CDR2 YYEEEE come from the germline V gene. The CDR3 length is 16 residues. V was trimmed by 0 bases and J by 8 bases, leaving 15 bases between them. CDR3 in amino acids: CASSLVVGREDSPLHF. For the CDR3, the DNA is TGTGCCAGCAGCTTGGTAGTCGGACGGGAGGATTCACCCCTCCACTTT. Based on the CDR3 plus reference TRBV5-6 and TRBJ1-6, the full variable domain is DAGVTQSPTHLIKTRGQQVTLRCSPKSGHDTVSWYQQALGQGPQFIFQYYEEEERQRGNFPDRFSGHQFPNYSSELNVNALLLGDSALYLCASSLVVGREDSPLHFGNGTRLTVT.

The genes are TRBV7-6 and TRBJ2-2; 9 positions match TRBD2. CDR1 is SGHVS and CDR2 is FNYEAQ in the germline V gene. V gave up 8 bases and J gave up 4 bases; unmatched junction bases: 8. CDR3 length: 15 residues. The CDR3 protein is CASSKGGRATGELFF. CDR3 nucleotides: TGTGCCAGCTCTAAGGGCGGGAGGGCCACCGGGGAGCTGTTTTTT. The full variable domain, with the rest looked up from reference TRBV7-6 and TRBJ2-2, is GAGVSQSPRYKVTKRGQDVALRCDPISGHVSLYWYRQALGQGPEFLTYFNYEAQQDKSGLPNDRFSAERPEGSISTLTIQRTEQRDSAMYRCASSKGGRATGELFFGEGSRLTVL.

This chain links TRBV4-1 with TRBJ1-1; 9 bases fit TRBD1. V shed 4 bases and J 3 bases; nucleotides not matched to a gene: 9. CDR1 is MGHRA and CDR2 is YSYEKL in the germline V gene. CDR3 length: 16 amino acids. For the CDR3, the DNA is TGCGCCAGCAGCCCCCAGACAGGGGGGGTTGACACTGAAGCTTTCTTT. Its protein product is CASSPQTGGVDTEAFF.

This sequence joins TRBV15 and TRBJ1-6, with a tentative D call TRBD1 (5 bases). Germline V lookup: CDR1 LNHNV, CDR2 YYDKDF (reference sequence). V shed 1 base and J shed 7 bases, with 14 bases lying between them. The length of the CDR3 is 16 residues. In DNA form, the CDR3 reads TGTGCCACCAGCAGAGGCTTCGGTCAGGGAAATTCACCCCTCCACTTT. Its translation is CATSRGFGQGNSPLHF.

V usage is TRBV28 and J usage is TRBJ1-4; 7 bases map to TRBD1. V lost 4 bases to trimming and J lost 14 bases; unmatched junction nucleotides: 7. The CDR3 has 12 amino acids. In germline, CDR1 is MDHEN, CDR2 SYDVKM. This CDR3 reads CASSWDSRSLFF. The CDR3 DNA follows: TGTGCCAGCAGTTGGGACAGCCGGAGCCTGTTTTTT.

This chain links TRBV5-1 with TRBJ2-7; TRBD1 agrees at 7 bases. Germline CDR1 and CDR2: SGHRS and YFSETQ. Trimming removed 4 bases from V and 4 bases from J; junction bases left unmatched: 14. This CDR3 has 16 amino acids. CDR3 bases: TGCGCCAGCAGCCTGTCCGGGACAGTCCTCTTATACGAGCAGTACTTC. Protein product: CASSLSGTVLLYEQYF.

The chain employs TRBV2 and TRBJ1-2, with D possibly being TRBD1 (5 bases). This CDR3 is 16 amino acids long. The germline gives CDR1 SNHLY, CDR2 FYNNEI. Deletions cut 2 bases from V and 4 bases from J, with 17 bases between. The CDR3 here is CASSESGEGSFYGYTF. The CDR3 coding sequence is TGTGCCAGCAGTGAATCGGGAGAGGGGTCGTTCTATGGCTACACCTTC.

The chain combines TRBV11-2 with TRBJ1-3, with D possibly TRBD1 on 6 matching bases. The length of the CDR3 is 15 residues. Deletions cut 4 bases from V and 0 bases from J, with 10 bases between. The germline V gene encodes CDR1 SGHAT and CDR2 FQNNGV. This chain's CDR3 is CASSSRGSSGNTIYF. The CDR3 DNA reads as TGTGCCAGCAGCTCCAGGGGAAGCTCTGGAAACACCATATATTTT.

For this clone: Mismatch with germline at one junction end may stem from a read error. This chain uses TRBV4-2 with TRBJ1-1; D possibly corresponds to TRBD1 (5 bases). The CDR3 has 15 residues. CDR1 LGHNA and CDR2 YNFKEQ come from the germline V gene. CDR3 protein: CASSQEVKGNSEAFF. The CDR3 DNA follows: TGTGCCAGCAGCCAAGAGGTCAAGGGGAACTCTGAAGCTTTCTTT.